The entry below describes one T cell receptor (beta chain). The antigen it binds to is not known. No per-base quality is available; no much larger clone lies one base away. The data derive from a study of blood T cell repertoires in COVID-19 (dated by TCRdb to 2018 to 2020). Notes on the research overall: Samples covering the acute and convalescent phases of COVID-19 were provided by collaborators in the United States, Italy and Spain. Samples came from the ongoing ImmuneRACE study (first 160 participants) plus 1,254 subjects from 6 global collaborators. Deeply sampled blood TCRbeta repertoires from subjects exposed to, actively infected with, or recovered from COVID-19 were included in the dataset. The repertoires were released in a freely available public database intended as a resource for research on the immune response to SARS-CoV-2. The material from the prospective study consisted of cDNA or gDNA derived from T cells, B-cell-depleted T cells, or PBMCs. Where available, HLA class I and class II types were taken from metadata supplied by the sample provider and were not determined by assay-based typing. Nearly every sample came with metadata listing a de-identified subject ID, COVID-19 status, age in years and sex. The research as a whole found: The amount of clinical and demographic metadata varied by source and participant and was provided uncurated.

Relative to germline, V is missing 2 bases and J is missing 4 bases, with 3 bases of the junction outside any gene match. The germline V gene (reference sequence) provides CDR1 MNHNY and CDR2 SVGAGI. The CDR3 covers 14 residues, taking in both the cysteine and the phenylalanine. Only CDR3 DNA is held: 42 bases, read in frame from base 1. The immunoSEQ Assay, a bias-controlled multiplex PCR, was used to amplify TCRbeta CDR3 regions from genomic DNA. The study's own analysis went as follows. Nucleated cell counts per sample were estimated from amplification of reference gene primers within the assay. To quantify the absolute abundance of each unique TCRbeta CDR3 rearrangement, sequence reads were collapsed and filtered. For each sample, productive Simpson clonality was calculated as the square root of Simpson's diversity index over productive rearrangements. TCRdb stores this immuneACCESS table with in-frame sequences only. Part of the clones is absent; in the studies checked, under half of the shortfall reflects unresolved V genes, and no reason is known for the rest. V and J calls and clone size are as listed in that table; D and trimming were resolved from the DNA. Present in this sample are some 99,000 clones, less than 90% of which were seen just once. In total, the top ten clones hold roughly 20% of the sample.

The collaborating institutions used their own protocols to collect whole blood in K2EDTA tubes. For TCRbeta analysis, collaborators shipped samples in one of three forms: frozen whole blood, isolated PBMCs, or DNA extracted from either of those sample types. The sequenced material came from peripheral blood. This receptor chain uses TRBV6-6 and TRBJ2-7, with TRBD1 identical over 9 junction bases. This sequence originates from an older woman with acute or convalescent COVID-19. CDR3 protein: CASSYRDRAYEQYF. At the DNA level, the sequence is TGTGCCAGCAGTTACCGGGACAGGGCTTACGAGCAGTACTTC.